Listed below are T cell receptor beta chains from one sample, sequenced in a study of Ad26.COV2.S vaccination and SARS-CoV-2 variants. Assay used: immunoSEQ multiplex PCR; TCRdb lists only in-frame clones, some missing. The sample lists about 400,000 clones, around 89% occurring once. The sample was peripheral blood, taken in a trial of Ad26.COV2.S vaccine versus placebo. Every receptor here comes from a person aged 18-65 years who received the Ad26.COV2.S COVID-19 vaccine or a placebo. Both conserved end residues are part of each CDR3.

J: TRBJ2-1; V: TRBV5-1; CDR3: CASSWGLVHEQFF
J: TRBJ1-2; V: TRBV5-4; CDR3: CASSQLQGLNYGYTF
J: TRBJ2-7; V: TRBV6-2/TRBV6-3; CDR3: CASSLWQLQTYEQYF
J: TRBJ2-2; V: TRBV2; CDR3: CASSSPGQGIGELFF
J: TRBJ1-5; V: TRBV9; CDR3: CASSEGSNQPQHF
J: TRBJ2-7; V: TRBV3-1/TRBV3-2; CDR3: CASSQLGVFNEQYF
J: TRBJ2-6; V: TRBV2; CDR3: CASSEGTGANVLTF
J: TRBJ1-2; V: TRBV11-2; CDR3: CASSNSNYGYTF
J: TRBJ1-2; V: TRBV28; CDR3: CASSSPDSPYGYTF
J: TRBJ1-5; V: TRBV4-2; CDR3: CASSQGAGANNQPQHF
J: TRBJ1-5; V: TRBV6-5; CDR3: CASKGQGASQPQHF
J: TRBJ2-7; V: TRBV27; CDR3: CASSSGPSYEQYF
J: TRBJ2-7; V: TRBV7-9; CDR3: CASSLDRGYEQYF
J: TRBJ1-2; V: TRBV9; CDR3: CASSAFGHREANYGYTF
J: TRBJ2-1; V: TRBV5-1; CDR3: CASSRTGGQGYNEQFF
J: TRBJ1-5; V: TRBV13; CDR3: CASSFESQPQHF
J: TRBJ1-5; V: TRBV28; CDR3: CASSLRGRGKDQPQHF
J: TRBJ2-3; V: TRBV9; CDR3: CASSFGTATDTQYF
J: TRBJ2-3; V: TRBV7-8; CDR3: CASSPLGAGGLSGADTQYF
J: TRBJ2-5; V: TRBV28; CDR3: CASSFRGLAGIETQYF
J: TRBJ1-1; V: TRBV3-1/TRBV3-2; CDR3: CASSLQMANTEAFF
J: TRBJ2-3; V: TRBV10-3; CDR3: CAISLTSGGGTDTQYF
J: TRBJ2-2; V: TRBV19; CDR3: CASVTGGGTGELFF
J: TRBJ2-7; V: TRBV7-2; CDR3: CASSLGTESYEQYF
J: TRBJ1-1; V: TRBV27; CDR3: CASSLTWTALAFF
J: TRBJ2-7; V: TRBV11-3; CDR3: CASSSGTATEQYF
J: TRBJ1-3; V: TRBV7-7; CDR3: CASSPGTGPSSGNTIYF
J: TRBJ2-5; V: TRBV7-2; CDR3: CASSLVGGFQETQYF
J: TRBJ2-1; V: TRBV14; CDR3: CASSQATTSGGGEQFF
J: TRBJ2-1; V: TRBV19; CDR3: CASSLTTNNEQFF
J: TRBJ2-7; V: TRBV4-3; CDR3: CASSLTDGTYEQYF
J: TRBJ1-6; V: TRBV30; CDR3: CAWSRNARFLHDRDSHSPLHF
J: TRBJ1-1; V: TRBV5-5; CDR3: CASSLVYLSEGLGTEAFF
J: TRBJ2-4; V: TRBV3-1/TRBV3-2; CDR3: CASSQNGQLNIQYF
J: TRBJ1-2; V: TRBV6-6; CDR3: CASTPLLGFYGYTF
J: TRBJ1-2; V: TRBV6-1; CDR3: CASSEGQGLGYTF
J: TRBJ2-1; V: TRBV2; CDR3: CASSEGLAGLSYNEQFF
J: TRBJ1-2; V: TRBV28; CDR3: CASSARYGYTF
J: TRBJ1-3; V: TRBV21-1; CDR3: CASSGGGRGNTIYF
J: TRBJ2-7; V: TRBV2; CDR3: CASSGDVLYEQYF